Shown below are 27 T cell receptor beta chains from a single sample sequenced in a study of T cells in women clearing cervical HPV infection. Sequenced by immunoSEQ multiplex PCR; TCRdb stores in-frame clones only, minus some. Recorded here are about 35,000 clones; the top ten clones represent less than 7.5%. What was sequenced was blood buffy coat. The receptors here all came from a woman between 18 and 70 years old with a cervical HPV16 infection that either progressed to CIN3+ or cleared (not recorded which).

With regard to this clone: The observed sequence ends 3 residues before the CDR3 terminus, with the missing tail filled in from the germline J gene. The rearrangement links TRBV10-2 to TRBJ2-7; D not resolved. The germline V gene has CDR1 WSHSY and CDR2 SAAADI. This CDR3 comprises 14 residues. V lost 3 bases, J lost 2 bases, and 11 bases lay in between. CDR3 residues: CASSEKGHPYEQYF. The CDR3 DNA, read in part, is TGCGCCAGCAGTGAAAAAGGGCACCCCTACGAG.

The sequenced CDR3 bases are TGTGCCAGCAGCTTCCTAGCCTCAGATACG. This gives the protein CASSFLASDT. The whole CDR3 region reads CASSFLASDTQYF. The V and J genes are TRBV11-3 and TRBJ2-3, with D tentatively TRBD2 (5 bases). The DNA ends 3 residues before the CDR3 does, and the rest of the CDR3 is filled in from the germline J gene. The CDR3 contains 13 residues. Per germline, CDR1 SGHNT and CDR2 YENEEA. Trimming removed 3 bases from V and 4 bases from J, with 8 bases in between.

As to this clone: The observed sequence ends 3 residues before the CDR3 terminus, with the missing tail filled in from the germline J gene. V is TRBV19 and J is TRBJ2-7; no firm D call. The CDR3 consists of 13 residues. Germline V CDR1 and CDR2: LNHDA, SQIVND (reference sequence). V gave up 4 bases and J gave up 5 bases, with 12 bases separating them. The part of the CDR3 DNA that was read is TGTGCCAGTAGTAAAACCCATAGGGACGAG. The encoded protein is CASSKTHRDE. The whole CDR3 region reads CASSKTHRDEQYF.

Of note for this clone: The read finishes 3 residues shy of the CDR3 end, and the germline J gene is used to complete it. The gene calls are TRBV7-2 and TRBJ1-2, with D possibly being TRBD1 (5 bases). Germline values: CDR1 SGHTA, CDR2 FQGNSA. There are 14 residues in the CDR3. This CDR3 is CASSLEGRTDTYTF. The part of the CDR3 DNA that was read is TGTGCCAGCAGCTTAGAGGGGCGAACAGATACC. Full variable domain (rest looked up from reference TRBV7-2 and TRBJ1-2): GAGVSQSPSNKVTEKGKDVELRCDPISGHTALYWYRQSLGQGLEFLIYFQGNSAPDKSGLPSDRFSAERTGGSVSTLTIQRTQQEDSAVYLCASSLEGRTDTYTFGSGTRLTVV.

Notes on this clone: The read ends 3 residues early relative to the CDR3; the germline J gene fills the gap. The chain couples TRBV5-1 to TRBJ1-1; D not certain. This CDR3 is 13 amino acids long. Germline V gene sequence: CDR1 SGHRS, CDR2 YFSETQ. V lost 0 bases and J 0 bases, leaving 3 bases between the germline ends. The CDR3: CASSLDMNTEAFF. Incomplete CDR3 DNA: TGCGCCAGCAGCTTGGATATGAACACTGAA.

A word on this clone: The CDR3 extends 3 residues past the end of the read, so its final part is completed from the germline J gene. The V gene is TRBV20-1, the J gene TRBJ2-3; D is possibly TRBD2 (5 bases). The CDR3 spans 14 residues. The V and J ends lost 3 bases and 1 base respectively, with 11 bases between them. Germline assignment: CDR1 DFQATT and CDR2 SNEGSKA (reference sequence). CDR3 sequence reads: CSASASLGTDTQYF. The sequenced CDR3 bases are TGCAGTGCTAGCGCTAGCTTAGGCACAGATACG.

Concerning this clone itself: The CDR3 goes on 3 residues after the read ends, and that part is filled in from the germline J gene. The chain joins TRBV28 to TRBJ2-7; TRBD1 agrees at 8 bases. The CDR3 sequence is 16 residues long. Germline V gene data show CDR1 as MDHEN and CDR2 as SYDVKM. V shed 6 bases and J 1 base; nucleotides not matched to a gene: 11. Here the CDR3 reads CASSTPSGGSSYEQYF. The covered CDR3 bases are TGTGCCAGCAGCACCCCGTCAGGGGGCTCTTCCTACGAG.

As concerns this clone: From the germline J gene comes the end of the CDR3, since the read stops 3 residues before it. The chain couples TRBV19 to TRBJ1-2; D uncertain. V was shortened by 4 bases and J by 5 bases, with 8 bases between the two germline ends. Germline values: CDR1 LNHDA, CDR2 SQIVND (reference sequence). The CDR3 length is 12 residues. The CDR3 sequence is CASSTILYGYTF. The covered CDR3 bases are TGTGCCAGTAGTACAATCCTATATGGC. The whole variable domain, remainder taken from reference TRBV19 and TRBJ1-2, is DGGITQSPKYLFRKEGQNVTLSCEQNLNHDAMYWYRQDPGQGLRLIYYSQIVNDFQKGDIAEGYSVSREKKESFPLTVTSAQKNPTAFYLCASSTILYGYTFGSGTRLTVV.

Concerning this clone itself: The observed sequence ends 3 residues before the CDR3 terminus, with the missing tail filled in from the germline J gene. The chain employs TRBV29-1 and TRBJ2-7; possibly TRBD1 for D (6 bases). The V end lost 5 bases, the J end lost 3 bases, and 8 bases lay between the germline ends. The CDR3 covers 11 residues. The germline CDR1 and CDR2 sequences are SQVTM and ANQGSEA. The DNA read from the CDR3 is TGCAGCGTTTTGACAGGCTACGAG. Its translation is CSVLTGYE. In full, the CDR3 reads CSVLTGYEQYF.

For this clone: Read sequence stops 3 residues before the CDR3 end, and the germline J gene provides the missing end. The rearrangement uses TRBV2 and TRBJ2-7; 9 bases line up with TRBD2. The CDR3 runs to 14 residues. The germline V gene encodes CDR1 SNHLY and CDR2 FYNNEI. Trimming cost V 3 bases and J 6 bases; bases outside gene matches: 6. The sequenced CDR3 bases are TGTGCCAGCAGTGATGTTCTAGCGGGGCTCGAG. Amino acid sequence: CASSDVLAGLE. The entire CDR3 protein is CASSDVLAGLEQYF.

Regarding this clone: The read ends 3 residues early relative to the CDR3; the germline J gene fills the gap. V gene TRBV14 combines with J gene TRBJ1-1, with 7 bases that match TRBD1. With 4 bases clipped from V and 1 base from J, the junction kept 12 bases outside the gene matches. The CDR3 consists of 17 residues. The germline V gene encodes CDR1 SGHDN and CDR2 FVKESK. This CDR3 reads CASSLILTGSQNTEAFF. The CDR3 DNA, read in part, is TGTGCCAGCAGCCTTATCTTGACAGGGTCCCAGAACACTGAA.

Points on this clone: The read gets to within 3 residues of the CDR3 end, and the germline J gene fills in the rest. This sequence joins TRBV5-1 and TRBJ2-1; 8 bases line up with TRBD2. V lost 5 bases to trimming and J lost 3 bases; unmatched junction nucleotides: 7. This CDR3 comprises 15 residues. CDR1 SGHRS and CDR2 YFSETQ come from the germline V gene. The sequenced part of the CDR3 DNA is TGCGCCAGCAGTTCTTTGCGGGGGGTCTACAATGAG. It specifies CASSSLRGVYNE. The whole CDR3 protein reads CASSSLRGVYNEQFF.

To note about this clone: The sequence runs out 3 residues before the end of the CDR3; the remainder is reconstructed from the germline J gene. This chain joins TRBV2 and TRBJ2-2; a weak D match, TRBD1 (6 bases). This CDR3 is built from 14 residues. Per the germline V gene, CDR1 is SNHLY and CDR2 is FYNNEI. This CDR3 is CASSAGHRNEKLFF. The covered CDR3 bases are TGTGCCAGCAGTGCGGGACACAGGAATGAAAAG.

As regards this clone: From the germline J gene comes the end of the CDR3, since the read stops 3 residues before it. This chain uses TRBV5-1 with TRBJ2-4; TRBD2 aligns across 9 bases. The CDR3 covers 16 residues. CDR1 SGHRS and CDR2 YFSETQ come from the germline V gene. With 4 bases clipped from V and 1 base from J, the junction kept 6 bases outside the gene matches. CDR3 amino acids: CASSMREGGAKNIQYF. Incomplete CDR3 DNA: TGCGCCAGCAGCATGCGGGAGGGCGGGGCCAAAAACATT.

About this clone itself: The CDR3 goes on 3 residues after the read ends, and that part is filled in from the germline J gene. V usage is TRBV20-1 and J usage is TRBJ2-4; D gene ambiguous. V dropped 0 bases and J dropped 6 bases, with 15 bases sitting between them. The CDR3 is made up of 15 amino acids. Per the germline V gene, CDR1 is DFQATT and CDR2 is SNEGSKA (reference sequence). CDR3 bases read: TGCAGTGCTAGAGATCCTCGGGTCGATTCAAACATT. The encoded protein is CSARDPRVDSNI. The entire CDR3 reads CSARDPRVDSNIQYF.

This clone is medium-sized by frequency. The read terminates 3 residues ahead of where the CDR3 ends, so the germline J gene completes it. This chain links TRBV4-1 with TRBJ2-3; 10 bases map to TRBD2. The V and J ends lost 6 bases and 4 bases, in that order; junction bases with no gene match: 4. CDR3 length equals 14 residues. Germline values: CDR1 MGHRA, CDR2 YSYEKL. CDR3 DNA (partial): TGCGCCAGCAGGAAACTAGCGGGGTCAGATACG. Amino acid sequence: CASRKLAGSDT. The whole CDR3 reads CASRKLAGSDTQYF.

Details on this clone: The CDR3 goes on 3 residues after the read ends, and that part is filled in from the germline J gene. The chain is built from TRBV13 and TRBJ2-7, with D possibly being TRBD1 (6 bases). Germline V CDR1 and CDR2: PRHDT, FYEKMQ (reference sequence). The CDR3 totals 14 residues. V gave up 0 bases and J gave up 5 bases, with 11 bases separating them. The sequenced part of the CDR3 DNA is TGTGCCAGCAGCTTAGGCAGGGACATCAACGAG. This encodes CASSLGRDINE. The full CDR3 is CASSLGRDINEQYF.

A remark on this clone: The read is 3 residues too short to cover the CDR3 end, so that end is filled in from the germline J gene. The V gene is TRBV19, the J gene TRBJ2-4; D gene ambiguous. Germline CDR1 reads LNHDA; CDR2 reads SQIVND (reference sequence). The CDR3 extends over 12 amino acids. The CDR3 region is CASSPGTYGQYF. Incomplete CDR3 DNA: TGTGCCAGTAGTCCAGGAACCTATGGT.

Regarding this clone: The read is 3 residues too short to cover the CDR3 end, so that end is filled in from the germline J gene. The chain carries TRBV7-9 and TRBJ1-2; 9 bases match TRBD1. V dropped 1 base and J dropped 5; count of bases not matched to a gene: 2. This CDR3 is 14 amino acids long. Germline CDR1 is SEHNR and CDR2 is FQNEAQ (reference sequence). The CDR3 sequence is CASSLDGTGYGYTF. The sequenced part of the CDR3 DNA is TGTGCCAGCAGCTTAGATGGGACAGGGTATGGC.

Turning to this clone: From the germline J gene comes the end of the CDR3, since the read stops 3 residues before it. The chain couples TRBV6-2 or TRBV6-3 to TRBJ1-6; D gene ambiguous. V lost 7 bases and J lost 7, with 20 bases in between. Germline-derived CDR1 and CDR2 are MNHEY and SVGEGT. The CDR3 is made up of 16 amino acids. CDR3 amino acids: CASTPGGHIPNSPLHF. CDR3 DNA (partial): TGTGCCAGCACCCCAGGAGGGCACATCCCAAATTCACCC.

As for this clone: Coverage ceases 3 residues before the CDR3 finishes, and the germline J gene fills in the end. This chain joins TRBV19 and TRBJ1-2; D is uncertain. The CDR3 has 13 residues. Germline values: CDR1 LNHDA, CDR2 SQIVND (reference sequence). The CDR3: CASTGSLADTYTF. The covered CDR3 bases are TGTGCCAGTACGGGGAGTTTGGCAGATACC.

CDR3 region: CASSPSTDPQHF. CDR3 bases read: TGTGCCAGCAGCCCCTCCACAGATCCC. This chain uses TRBV7-9 with TRBJ1-5; no definite D call. The read ends 3 residues before the CDR3 terminus; that terminus is restored from the germline J gene. CDR3 size: 12 residues. Germline V gene lookup returns CDR1 SEHNR and CDR2 FQNEAQ (reference sequence). Full variable domain (remainder filled in from reference TRBV7-9 and TRBJ1-5): DTGVSQNPRHKITKRGQNVTFRCDPISEHNRLYWYRQTLGQGPEFLTYFQNEAQLEKSRLLSDRFSAERPKGSFSTLEIQRTEQGDSAMYLCASSPSTDPQHFGDGTRLSIL.

As for this clone: From the germline J gene comes the end of the CDR3, since the read stops 3 residues before it. This chain links TRBV23-1 with TRBJ2-3, with D tentatively TRBD1 (6 bases). Being an ORF, TRBV23-1 has a function that is uncertain. This CDR3 contains 15 residues. CDR3 sequence: CASSPLRGWEETQYF. Partial CDR3 DNA: TGCGCCAGCAGTCCCCTCAGGGGATGGGAAGAGACG.

Comment on this clone: The DNA ends 3 residues before the CDR3 does, and the rest of the CDR3 is filled in from the germline J gene. V is TRBV19 and J is TRBJ2-3; D ambiguous. This CDR3 comprises 14 residues. In germline, CDR1 is LNHDA, CDR2 SQIVND (reference sequence). Trimming removed 5 bases from V and 0 bases from J, with 9 bases in between. CDR3 bases read: TGTGCCAGTAGTCCCTCCTCTAGCACAGATACG. Translating gives CASSPSSSTDT. The full-length CDR3 reads as CASSPSSSTDTQYF.

Regarding this clone: With the read ending 3 residues before the CDR3 end, the germline J gene is used to fill in that end. The chain has TRBV7-3 and TRBJ2-7; 7 positions agree with TRBD1. V lost 2 bases to trimming and J lost 5 bases; unmatched junction nucleotides: 3. CDR1 and CDR2 from the germline V gene are SGHTA and FQGTGA. The CDR3 consists of 13 residues. The DNA read from the CDR3 is TGTGCCAGCAGCTTAGACAGGGACGACGAG. The encoded protein is CASSLDRDDE. The whole CDR3 region reads CASSLDRDDEQYF.

To note about this clone: The sequenced fragment ends 3 residues before the CDR3 boundary, so the rest is inferred from the germline J gene. The J gene is TRBJ2-2, the V gene TRBV7-9; 11 nucleotides match TRBD2. The V and J ends lost 5 bases and 4 bases, in that order; junction bases with no gene match: 3. Per germline, CDR1 SEHNR and CDR2 FQNEAQ (reference sequence). The CDR3 is 15 amino acids. CDR3 DNA, as far as it was read: TGTGCCAGCAGCCTCGGGACTAGCGGCACCGGGGAG. Translated, it gives CASSLGTSGTGE. The entire CDR3 sequence reads CASSLGTSGTGELFF.

As regards this clone: The CDR3 is cut off 3 residues early in the read; its end comes from the germline J gene. The chain employs TRBV19 and TRBJ2-1; D perhaps matches TRBD2 (6 bases). V gave up 1 base and J gave up 4 bases, with 14 bases separating them. CDR1 LNHDA and CDR2 SQIVND come from the germline V gene (reference sequence). CDR3 length equals 16 residues. The CDR3 protein is CASSIGVAETYNEQFF. Partial CDR3 DNA: TGTGCCAGTAGTATAGGGGTAGCGGAAACTTACAATGAG.